This passage covers 29 T cell receptor beta chains from one sample sequenced in a study of siplizumab effects on memory and regulatory T cells. Data came from immunoSEQ multiplex PCR; TCRdb stores just in-frame clones and leaves some out. The repertoire consists of tens of thousands of clones, with under 95% occurring once and the leading ten covering 6% to 7%. Sequencing used CD8+ T cells sorted from blood. These receptors came from a human donor in good health.

The chain joins TRBV7-6 to TRBJ2-5; TRBD2 aligns across 7 bases. Germline lookup yields CDR1 SGHVS and CDR2 FNYEAQ. V gave up 3 bases and J gave up 4 bases; unmatched junction bases: 8. This CDR3 has 15 amino acids. This CDR3 reads CASSLGRGRRETQYF. CDR3 in DNA: TGTGCCAGCAGCTTGGGGCGGGGGAGGCGAGAGACCCAGTACTTC.

Points on this clone: The identical CDR3 is also encoded by other nucleotide sequences in the sample. This rearrangement joins TRBV11-2 to TRBJ2-7; 7 positions match TRBD1. J gave up 2 bases and V 2 bases, and 0 bases lay outside the gene matches. From germline, CDR1 is SGHAT and CDR2 FQNNGV. The CDR3 covers 13 residues. The CDR3 nucleotides read TGTGCCAGCAGCTTACAGGGGGCCTACGAGCAGTACTTC. It translates to CASSLQGAYEQYF. Filled out from reference TRBV11-2 and TRBJ2-7, the complete variable domain reads EAGVAQSPRYKIIEKRQSVAFWCNPISGHATLYWYQQILGQGPKLLIQFQNNGVVDDSQLPKDRFSAERLKGVDSTLKIQPAKLEDSAVYLCASSLQGAYEQYFGPGTRLTVT.

The chain joins TRBV5-6 to TRBJ1-1, with a weak D call TRBD1 (6 bases). This CDR3 is 12 amino acids long. Trimming shortened V by 5 bases and J by 8 bases, and 13 bases separated the two germline ends. Germline CDR1 and CDR2: SGHDT and YYEEEE. CDR3 sequence (DNA): TGTGCCAGCAGGGGGGCTAGACCAGAAGCTTTCTTT. Protein: CASRGARPEAFF.

For the CDR3, the DNA is TGTGCCAGCAGCTCCTTAGCGGGATCCTTCACCGGGGAGCTGTTTTTT. As protein: CASSSLAGSFTGELFF. The V call is TRBV7-9, the J call TRBJ2-2; 8 bases are a match to TRBD2. This CDR3 region has 16 residues. J lost 4 bases, V lost 4 bases, and 8 bases had no gene match. CDR1 and CDR2 (germline): SEHNR, FQNEAQ (reference sequence).

The chain uses TRBV5-1 and TRBJ1-2, with a possible D match to TRBD1 (6 bases). Germline V gene lookup returns CDR1 SGHRS and CDR2 YFSETQ. The germline V and J ends were trimmed by 2 bases and 3 bases, with 20 bases remaining between them. This CDR3 comprises 17 residues. The chain's CDR3 is CASSLYEQGGVDYGYTF. The CDR3 nucleotides are TGCGCCAGCAGCTTATACGAACAGGGTGGGGTGGACTATGGCTACACCTTC.

V and J are TRBV11-3 and TRBJ2-2; no firm D call. Trimming took off 3 bases at V and 7 bases at J, with 12 bases between the two ends. The germline gives CDR1 SGHNT, CDR2 YENEEA. The CDR3 runs to 14 residues. CDR3 nucleotides: TGTGCCAGCAGCTTTACGGGTTCTGGCGGGGAGCTGTTTTTT. Its protein product is CASSFTGSGGELFF.

This chain connects TRBV5-1 to TRBJ2-1; 9 bases are shared with TRBD1. The CDR3 is 14 amino acids. V lost 7 bases to trimming and J lost 3 bases; unmatched junction nucleotides: 5. CDR1 SGHRS and CDR2 YFSETQ come from the germline V gene. Written as DNA, the CDR3 is TGCGCCAGCGGGTACAGGGGGCTCTACAATGAGCAGTTCTTC. Encoded protein: CASGYRGLYNEQFF.

The chain employs TRBV18 and TRBJ2-5, with D perhaps matching TRBD2 (6 bases). Germline CDR1 KGHSH, CDR2 LQKENI. Trimming removed 5 bases at V and 9 bases at J, with 16 bases between. This CDR3 has 13 residues. CDR3: CASSATYRESQYF. The CDR3 DNA sequence: TGTGCCAGCTCAGCGACCTATCGGGAGTCCCAGTACTTC.

The rearrangement joins TRBV6-5 to TRBJ1-2, with D possibly being TRBD1 (5 bases). The length of the CDR3 is 13 residues. Trimming removed 5 bases from V and 2 bases from J, with 9 bases in between. CDR1 is MNHEY, CDR2 SVGAGI, per germline. The CDR3 sequence is CASSPGANYGYTF. In DNA, the CDR3 is TGTGCCAGCAGTCCCGGGGCAAACTATGGCTACACCTTC.

V gene TRBV27 combines with J gene TRBJ1-1, with D perhaps TRBD1 (5 bases). V lost 6 bases and J lost 10, with 18 bases in between. CDR1 MNHEY and CDR2 SMNVEV come from the germline V gene (reference sequence). CDR3 length: 13 residues. CDR3 coding DNA: TGTGCCAGCAGCGACCGGGGACCAACAGTAGCTTTCTTT. Its translation is CASSDRGPTVAFF.

This clone was observed a single time. At one of its ends the junction is not consistent with the germline gene, which may arise from a read error. The chain combines TRBV2 with TRBJ1-4; D might be TRBD1 (5 bases). Looked up from germline, CDR1 is SNHLY and CDR2 is FYNNEI. CDR3 length: 12 amino acids. CDR3 protein: CASSEGGPELDF. As DNA, the CDR3 is TGTGCCAGCAGTGAAGGGGGACCGGAGCTTGATTTT.

This clone was detected only once. This chain connects TRBV14 to TRBJ2-7; 10 bases fit TRBD2. The J segment lost 7 bases and the V segment lost 0 bases, leaving 12 bases of the junction unmatched. The CDR3 is made up of 17 amino acids. Germline V gene sequence: CDR1 SGHDN, CDR2 FVKESK. The CDR3 loop reads CASSQDFGLAGVEEQYF. Written as DNA, the CDR3 is TGTGCCAGCAGCCAAGATTTCGGGCTAGCGGGAGTTGAAGAGCAGTACTTC.

This rearrangement joins TRBV11-2 to TRBJ1-1; D remains unclear. CDR1 and CDR2 (germline): SGHAT, FQNNGV. Trimming cost V 0 bases and J 4 bases, with 15 bases left between them. This CDR3 contains 16 residues. CDR3 loop: CASSLERAVRFTEAFF. CDR3 DNA: TGTGCCAGCAGCTTAGAAAGGGCAGTCAGGTTCACTGAAGCTTTCTTT.

The J gene is TRBJ1-2, the V gene TRBV7-9; a weak D match, TRBD1 (5 bases). The V end lost 4 bases, the J end lost 0 bases, and 12 bases lay between the germline ends. Germline CDR1 and CDR2: SEHNR and FQNEAQ (reference sequence). CDR3 size: 15 residues. The CDR3 reads CASSSLGEANYGYTF. The CDR3 DNA follows: TGTGCCAGCAGCTCGTTGGGGGAAGCTAACTATGGCTACACCTTC.

The chain combines TRBV19 with TRBJ2-1; D is undetermined. This CDR3 has 15 residues. Trimming cost V 0 bases and J 0 bases, with 6 bases left between them. The germline gives CDR1 LNHDA, CDR2 SQIVND (reference sequence). The CDR3 DNA is TGTGCCAGTAGTATAGACAGGAGCTCCTACAATGAGCAGTTCTTC. This encodes CASSIDRSSYNEQFF.

V gene TRBV2 combines with J gene TRBJ1-2, with D perhaps TRBD1 (5 bases). This CDR3 has 14 amino acids. V lost 4 bases and J lost 4, with 13 bases in between. Germline V CDR1 and CDR2: SNHLY, FYNNEI. Here the CDR3 reads CASSVTGGVYGYTF. In DNA form, the CDR3 reads TGTGCCAGCAGTGTTACAGGAGGTGTCTATGGCTACACCTTC.

The chain employs TRBV9 and TRBJ1-2, with 7 bases lining up with TRBD1. The ends lost 4 bases at V and 6 bases at J; junction bases unmatched: 15. The germline V gene encodes CDR1 SGDLS and CDR2 YYNGEE. The CDR3 loop spans 16 amino acids. The CDR3 loop is CASSQTTGTLGNGYTF. The CDR3 DNA is TGTGCCAGCAGCCAAACGACAGGGACGTTGGGAAATGGCTACACCTTC. Drawing the rest from reference TRBV9 and TRBJ1-2, the complete variable domain is DSGVTQTPKHLITATGQRVTLRCSPRSGDLSVYWYQQSLDQGLQFLIQYYNGEERAKGNILERFSAQQFPDLHSELNLSSLELGDSALYFCASSQTTGTLGNGYTFGSGTRLTVV.

This clone showed up just once. V is TRBV27 and J is TRBJ2-2, with 7 positions matching TRBD2. The V and J ends lost 0 bases and 7 bases, in that order; junction bases with no gene match: 11. Germline CDR1 MNHEY, CDR2 SMNVEV (reference sequence). CDR3 length equals 17 residues. CDR3 protein: CASSLSGWEGLNGELFF. Written as DNA, the CDR3 is TGTGCCAGCAGTTTATCGGGTTGGGAGGGCCTCAACGGGGAGCTGTTTTTT.

The chain uses TRBV14 and TRBJ2-7; D gene uncertain. The CDR3 runs 12 residues. Germline-derived CDR1 and CDR2 are SGHDN and FVKESK. V gave up 1 base and J gave up 1 base, with 2 bases separating them. The CDR3 nucleotides are TGTGCCAGCAGCCAAGTTTCCTACGAGCAGTACTTC. Protein: CASSQVSYEQYF.

This clone was counted only a few times. The chain is built from TRBV7-9 and TRBJ1-1, with no clear D. The CDR3 sequence is 14 residues long. Trimming stripped 1 base from V and 4 bases from J, with 10 bases between. Germline lookup yields CDR1 SEHNR and CDR2 FQNEAQ (reference sequence). The CDR3 sequence is CASSLGLAGTEAFF. CDR3 DNA sequence: TGTGCCAGCAGCTTAGGGTTGGCGGGCACTGAAGCTTTCTTT.

V usage is TRBV4-1 and J usage is TRBJ2-7; weak D call: TRBD1 (6 bases). The CDR3 spans 15 residues. V was pared by 1 base and J by 2 bases, with 12 bases between. Germline V gene data show CDR1 as MGHRA and CDR2 as YSYEKL. The CDR3 DNA reads TGCGCCAGCAGCCAAGTTAGCAGGGGACCCTACGAGCAGTACTTC. Protein: CASSQVSRGPYEQYF.

This clone is a singleton in its sample. The chain is built from TRBV2 and TRBJ1-5; 7 nucleotides line up with TRBD1. This CDR3 region has 15 residues. Looked up from germline, CDR1 is SNHLY and CDR2 is FYNNEI. The V gene end was trimmed by 8 bases and the J gene end by 2 bases; junction bases not matched to a gene: 9. DNA of the CDR3: TGTGCCAGCCGGAAGGGGGCTGGGCGCAATCAGCCCCAGCATTTT. Amino acids: CASRKGAGRNQPQHF.

The chain combines TRBV5-1 with TRBJ2-7, with D possibly matching TRBD1 (5 bases). Germline loops: CDR1 SGHRS, CDR2 YFSETQ. The CDR3 contains 16 residues. Trimming pared 4 bases from V and 1 base from J, leaving 18 bases between. CDR3: CASSPLGRAPSYEQYF. CDR3 sequence (DNA): TGCGCCAGCAGCCCGCTCGGCAGGGCCCCTTCCTACGAGCAGTACTTC.

Remarks on this clone: Other nucleotide sequences from this sample produce the same CDR3. V and J are TRBV6-5 and TRBJ1-1; D remains unclear. The germline V gene has CDR1 MNHEY and CDR2 SVGAGI. The V and J ends lost 2 bases and 2 bases respectively, with 6 bases between them. The CDR3 length is 13 residues. The CDR3 loop is CASSYGPNTEAFF. The DNA for the CDR3 is TGTGCCAGCAGTTACGGTCCCAACACTGAAGCTTTCTTT.

The V gene is TRBV6-5, the J gene TRBJ1-2; D is ambiguous. The CDR3 runs 12 residues. V was trimmed by 7 bases and J by 7 bases, leaving 13 bases between them. Germline CDR1 and CDR2: MNHEY and SVGAGI. Here the CDR3 DNA reads TGTGCCAGCACCGGACGGTCCGGTGGCTACACCTTC. Amino acid sequence: CASTGRSGGYTF.

The rearrangement uses TRBV6-1 and TRBJ2-7; D possibly matches TRBD1 or TRBD2 (6 bases each). V was cut by 3 bases and J by 7 bases, with 16 bases left in between. This CDR3 has 14 amino acids. Germline lookup yields CDR1 MNHNS and CDR2 SASEGT. DNA of the CDR3: TGTGCCAGCAGTGATAGGGGGGCGATGGGGGAGCAGTACTTC. It codes for CASSDRGAMGEQYF.

This chain joins TRBV5-1 and TRBJ1-6, with 9 bases aligning to TRBD1. The CDR3 covers 16 residues. Trimming removed 0 bases from V and 8 bases from J; junction bases left unmatched: 6. Germline V gene sequence: CDR1 SGHRS, CDR2 YFSETQ. The CDR3 region is CASSLEGTGYDSPLHF. The CDR3 DNA reads as TGCGCCAGCAGCTTGGAAGGGACAGGGTACGATTCACCCCTCCACTTT.

The chain employs TRBV19 and TRBJ2-1, with 7 bases lining up with TRBD2. The J segment lost 10 bases and the V segment lost 3 bases, leaving 6 bases of the junction unmatched. The CDR3 runs 13 residues. Looked up from germline, CDR1 is LNHDA and CDR2 is SQIVND (reference sequence). CDR3 protein: CASSIGGVEEQFF. The CDR3 DNA sequence: TGTGCCAGTAGTATTGGGGGGGTTGAAGAGCAGTTCTTC. Full variable domain (missing parts from reference TRBV19 and TRBJ2-1): DGGITQSPKYLFRKEGQNVTLSCEQNLNHDAMYWYRQDPGQGLRLIYYSQIVNDFQKGDIAEGYSVSREKKESFPLTVTSAQKNPTAFYLCASSIGGVEEQFFGPGTRLTVL.

The chain combines TRBV18 with TRBJ2-3; weak D call: TRBD2 (5 bases). Germline CDR1 KGHSH, CDR2 LQKENI. This CDR3 region has 14 residues. The V and J ends lost 4 bases and 1 base respectively, with 9 bases between them. The CDR3, as DNA: TGTGCCAGCTCACGACTGAGGGGCACAGATACGCAGTATTTT. This encodes CASSRLRGTDTQYF.